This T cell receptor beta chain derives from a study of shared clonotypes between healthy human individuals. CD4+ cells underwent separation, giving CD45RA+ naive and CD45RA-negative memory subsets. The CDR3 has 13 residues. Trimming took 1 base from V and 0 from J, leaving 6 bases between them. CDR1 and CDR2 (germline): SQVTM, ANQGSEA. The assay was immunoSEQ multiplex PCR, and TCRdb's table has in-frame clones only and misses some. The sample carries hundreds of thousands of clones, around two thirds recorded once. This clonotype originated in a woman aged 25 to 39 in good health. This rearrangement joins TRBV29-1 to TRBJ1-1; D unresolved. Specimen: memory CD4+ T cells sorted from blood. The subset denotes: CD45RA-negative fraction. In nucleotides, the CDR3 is TGCAGCGTTGAAGGCGCCCTGAACACTGAAGCTTTCTTT. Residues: CSVEGALNTEAFF.